This TCR beta chain was sequenced during a study of T cell responses to AZD1222 COVID-19 vaccine. A word on this clone: The antigen is not known.

Only in-frame clones appear in the TCRdb table, and some are missing; sequencing was by immunoSEQ multiplex PCR. The table lists around 150,000 clones, just over 90% of them singletons. V lost 4 bases, J lost 5 bases, and 8 bases stayed unmatched. The CDR3 runs to 15 residues. Germline V gene sequence: CDR1 KGHDR, CDR2 SFDVKD. The study, taken as a whole, reports: Clonal diversity was possibly underestimated, and the donors were mostly white British, with more females. There were vaccine-associated CD4 TCRs across spike, dominant at 160-218 and 743-854. Spike-specific TCR breadth and depth were elevated following two AZD1222 doses.

Material: peripheral blood, obtained 28 days after the second AZD1222 dose. V is TRBV24-1 and J is TRBJ2-5; TRBD1 aligns across 8 bases. This receptor was obtained from an adult who received the AZD1222 COVID-19 vaccine. CDR3 bases: TGTGCCACCAGTGACTTTGGACAGGGAGGCGAGACCCAGTACTTC. Protein product: CATSDFGQGGETQYF.